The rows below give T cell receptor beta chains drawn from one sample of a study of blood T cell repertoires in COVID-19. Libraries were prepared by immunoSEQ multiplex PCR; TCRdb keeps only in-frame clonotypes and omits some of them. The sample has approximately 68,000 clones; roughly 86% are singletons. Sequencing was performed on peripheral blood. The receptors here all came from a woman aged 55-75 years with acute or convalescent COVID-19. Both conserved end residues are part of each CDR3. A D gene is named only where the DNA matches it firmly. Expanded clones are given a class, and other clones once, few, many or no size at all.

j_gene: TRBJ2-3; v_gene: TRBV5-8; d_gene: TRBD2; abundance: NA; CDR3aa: CASSSGLAGTTDTQYF; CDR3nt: TGTGCCAGCAGCTCAGGACTAGCGGGAACCACAGATACGCAGTATTTT
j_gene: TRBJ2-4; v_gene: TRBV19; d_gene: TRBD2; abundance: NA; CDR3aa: CASSTLERGGAKNIQYF; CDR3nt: TGTGCCAGTAGTACCCTGGAGCGGGGGGGAGCCAAAAACATTCAGTACTTC
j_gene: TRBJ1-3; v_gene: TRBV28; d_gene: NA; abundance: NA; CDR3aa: CASSFPGQISGNTIYF; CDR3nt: TGTGCCAGCAGTTTCCCTGGACAGATCTCTGGAAACACCATATATTTT
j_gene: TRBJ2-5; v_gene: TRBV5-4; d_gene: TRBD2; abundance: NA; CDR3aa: CASSPGTSGGWGEETQYF; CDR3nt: TGTGCCAGCAGCCCGGGCACTAGCGGGGGTTGGGGGGAAGAGACCCAGTACTTC
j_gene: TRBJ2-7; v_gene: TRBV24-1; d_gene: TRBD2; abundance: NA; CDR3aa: CATSQSGGSYEQYF; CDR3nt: TGTGCCACCAGTCAGTCGGGGGGATCCTACGAGCAGTACTTC
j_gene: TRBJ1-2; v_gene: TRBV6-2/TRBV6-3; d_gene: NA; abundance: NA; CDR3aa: CASSAVGGGYTF; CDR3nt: TGTGCCAGCAGCGCTGTCGGGGGTGGCTACACCTTC
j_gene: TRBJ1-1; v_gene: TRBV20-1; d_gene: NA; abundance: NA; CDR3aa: CSARDVQDFF; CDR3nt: TGCAGTGCTAGAGATGTCCAGGATTTCTTT
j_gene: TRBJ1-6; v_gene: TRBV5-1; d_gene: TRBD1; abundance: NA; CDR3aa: CATKQGAQWNSPLHF; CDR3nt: TGCGCCACCAAACAGGGGGCGCAATGGAATTCACCCCTCCACTTT
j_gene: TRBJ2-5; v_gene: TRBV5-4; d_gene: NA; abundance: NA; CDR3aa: CASSLAGAETQYF; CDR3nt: TGTGCCAGCAGCTTGGCTGGAGCAGAGACCCAGTACTTC
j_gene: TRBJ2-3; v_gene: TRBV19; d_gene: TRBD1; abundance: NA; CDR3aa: CASSIQGASTDTQYF; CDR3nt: TGTGCCAGTAGTATCCAGGGGGCTAGCACAGATACGCAGTATTTT
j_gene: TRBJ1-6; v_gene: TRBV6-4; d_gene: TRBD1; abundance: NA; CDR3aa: CASSEWDSNSPLHF; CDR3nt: TGTGCCAGCAGTGAGTGGGACAGCAATTCACCCCTCCACTTT
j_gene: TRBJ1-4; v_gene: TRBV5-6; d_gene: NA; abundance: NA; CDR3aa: CASSQRLVSPREKLFF; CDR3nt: TGTGCCAGCAGCCAGCGCCTGGTGAGTCCAAGAGAAAAACTGTTTTTT
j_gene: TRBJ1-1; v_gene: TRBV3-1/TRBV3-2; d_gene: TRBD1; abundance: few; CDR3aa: CASSQVMGQTLSEAFF; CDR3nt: TGTGCCAGCAGCCAAGTTATGGGACAGACTTTATCTGAAGCTTTCTTT
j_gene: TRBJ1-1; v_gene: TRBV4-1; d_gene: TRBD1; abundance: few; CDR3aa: CASSWGQRNTEAFF; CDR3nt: TGCGCCAGCAGCTGGGGACAGAGAAACACTGAAGCTTTCTTT
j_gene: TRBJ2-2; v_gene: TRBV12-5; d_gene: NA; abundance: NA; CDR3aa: CASGPPSVNTGELFF; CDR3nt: TGTGCTAGTGGTCCTCCTTCGGTGAACACCGGGGAGCTGTTTTTT
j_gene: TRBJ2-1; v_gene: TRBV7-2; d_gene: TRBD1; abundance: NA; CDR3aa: CASSPGFQGVGEQFF; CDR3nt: TGTGCCAGCAGTCCCGGGTTTCAGGGGGTCGGTGAGCAGTTCTTC
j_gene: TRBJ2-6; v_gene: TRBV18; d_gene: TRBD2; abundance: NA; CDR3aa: CASSPLTLAGGPSGANVLTF; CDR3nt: TGTGCCAGCTCACCTCTCACTTTAGCGGGGGGACCCTCTGGGGCCAACGTCCTGACTTTC
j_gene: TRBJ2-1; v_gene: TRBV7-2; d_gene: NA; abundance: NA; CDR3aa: CASSVTPWSLENEQFF; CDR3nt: TGTGCCAGCAGCGTAACCCCTTGGTCCCTGGAGAATGAGCAGTTCTTC
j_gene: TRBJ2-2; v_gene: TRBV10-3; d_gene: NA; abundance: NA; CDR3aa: CAIRSDGAGGTGELFF; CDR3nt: TGTGCCATCAGGTCGGACGGGGCCGGGGGCACCGGGGAGCTGTTTTTT
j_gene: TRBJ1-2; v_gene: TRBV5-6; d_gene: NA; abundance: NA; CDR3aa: CASSLFGVDGYTF; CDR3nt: TGTGCCAGCAGCTTGTTCGGGGTCGATGGCTACACCTTC
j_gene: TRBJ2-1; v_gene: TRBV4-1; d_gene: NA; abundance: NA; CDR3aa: CASSPTRMAGRYNEQFF; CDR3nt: TGCGCCAGCAGCCCCACCAGGATGGCAGGGAGGTACAATGAGCAGTTCTTC
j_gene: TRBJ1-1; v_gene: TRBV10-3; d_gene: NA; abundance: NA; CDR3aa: CAITIGQNTEAFF; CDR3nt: TGTGCCATCACCATCGGACAGAACACTGAAGCTTTCTTT
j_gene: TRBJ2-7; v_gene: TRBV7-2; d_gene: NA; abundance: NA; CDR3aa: CASSLDRHSYEQYF; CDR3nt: TGTGCCAGCAGCTTAGACAGACATTCCTACGAGCAGTACTTC
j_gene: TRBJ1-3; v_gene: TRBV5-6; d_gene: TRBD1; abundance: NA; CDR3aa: CASSFGTGGAGNTIYF; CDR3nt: TGTGCCAGCAGCTTTGGGACAGGGGGAGCGGGAAACACCATATATTTT
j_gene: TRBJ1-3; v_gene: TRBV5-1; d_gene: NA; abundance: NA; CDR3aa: CASSSGGVAGNTIYF; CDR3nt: TGCGCCAGCAGCTCTGGGGGGGTAGCTGGAAACACCATATATTTT
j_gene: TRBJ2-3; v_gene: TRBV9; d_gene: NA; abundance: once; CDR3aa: CASSPRGFADTQYF; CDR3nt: TGTGCCAGCAGCCCTCGGGGGTTCGCAGATACGCAGTATTTT
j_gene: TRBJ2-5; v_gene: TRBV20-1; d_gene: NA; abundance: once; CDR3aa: CSASRSLGETQYF; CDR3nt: TGCAGTGCTAGTAGGAGTCTAGGAGAGACCCAGTACTTC
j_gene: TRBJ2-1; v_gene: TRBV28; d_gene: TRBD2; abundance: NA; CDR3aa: CASSSLAGGPNEQFF; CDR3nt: TGTGCCAGCAGCTCACTAGCGGGGGGGCCCAATGAGCAGTTCTTC
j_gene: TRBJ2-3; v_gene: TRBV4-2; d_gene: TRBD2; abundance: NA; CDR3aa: CASSQELAATDTQYF; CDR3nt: TGTGCCAGCAGCCAAGAACTAGCGGCCACAGATACGCAGTATTTT
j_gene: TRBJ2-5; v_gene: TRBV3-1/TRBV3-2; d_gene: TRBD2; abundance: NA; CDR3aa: CASSQDRAGGQTQYF; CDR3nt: TGTGCCAGCAGCCAAGATCGTGCGGGGGGGCAGACCCAGTACTTC
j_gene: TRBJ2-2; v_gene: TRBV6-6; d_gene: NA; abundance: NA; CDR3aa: CASRWTGVGTGELFF; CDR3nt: TGTGCCAGCAGATGGACGGGGGTGGGCACCGGGGAGCTGTTTTTT
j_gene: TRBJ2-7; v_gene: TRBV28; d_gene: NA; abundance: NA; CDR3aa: CASRVTGSLYEQYF; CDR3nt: TGTGCCAGCAGGGTAACAGGGTCTTTGTACGAGCAGTACTTC